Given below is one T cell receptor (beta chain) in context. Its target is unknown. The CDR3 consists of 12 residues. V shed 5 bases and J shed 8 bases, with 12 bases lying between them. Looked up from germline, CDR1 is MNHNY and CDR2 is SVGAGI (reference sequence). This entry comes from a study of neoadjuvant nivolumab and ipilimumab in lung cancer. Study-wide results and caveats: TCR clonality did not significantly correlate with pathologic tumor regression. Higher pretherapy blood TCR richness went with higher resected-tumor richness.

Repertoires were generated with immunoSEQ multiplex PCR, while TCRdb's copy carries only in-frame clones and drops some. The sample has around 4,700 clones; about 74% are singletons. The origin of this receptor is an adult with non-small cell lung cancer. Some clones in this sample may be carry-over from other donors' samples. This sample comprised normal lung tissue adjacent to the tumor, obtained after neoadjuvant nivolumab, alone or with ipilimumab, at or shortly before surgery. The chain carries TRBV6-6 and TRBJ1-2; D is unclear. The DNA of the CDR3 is TGTGCCAGCAGTCGCCACGTGGGCGGCTACACCTTC. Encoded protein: CASSRHVGGYTF.